The entry below gives a single TCR beta chain sequence along with its context. Its target is not known. This entry comes from a study of T cells after yellow fever vaccination. General observations from the study: Although the secondary response was weaker, it peaked faster, at day 5 versus 15. CD4 and CD8 compartments shared a small share of clonotypes, likely from convergent recombination.

CDR1 DFQATT and CDR2 SNEGSKA come from the germline V gene (reference sequence). Trimming took 7 bases from V and 2 from J, leaving 13 bases between them. The CDR3 has 13 residues. TCRdb redid the calling of the 5' RACE reads with MiXCR, one entry per CDR3 protein. Counted here are approximately 550,000 distinct CDR3 sequences, approximately 21% occurring once; the ten biggest clones make up roughly an eighth. The starting material was PBMCs, obtained 15 days after the yellow fever booster vaccination. The V call is TRBV20-1, the J call TRBJ2-3, with D perhaps matching TRBD2 (6 bases). This clonotype was sampled from a man aged 25-45 years who received the YFV17D yellow fever vaccine. As DNA, the CDR3 is TGCAGTGGAACTAGGGACTTCACAGATACGCAGTATTTT. It translates to CSGTRDFTDTQYF.